This T cell receptor beta chain was profiled in a study of blood T cell repertoires in COVID-19. Study as a whole: From T cells, B-cell-depleted T cells, or PBMCs came the material, which was cDNA or gDNA.

This clone was detected once. The CDR3 sequence is 15 residues long. Trimming left V 6 bases short and J 14 bases short, with 26 bases between. CDR1 is KGHSH and CDR2 is LQKENI in the germline V gene. Sequenced by immunoSEQ multiplex PCR; TCRdb stores in-frame clones only, minus some. The table records around 130,000 clones, 80% of them present only once. This chain joins TRBV18 and TRBJ2-1, with D possibly being TRBD1 (6 bases). This clonotype was obtained from a man aged 60 to 69 with active or convalescent COVID-19. Sequenced: peripheral blood. CDR3 nucleotides: TGTGCCAGCTCGCCCCCGGCAGGGGTACCGTTGGAGGAGTTCTTC. Protein sequence: CASSPPAGVPLEEFF.